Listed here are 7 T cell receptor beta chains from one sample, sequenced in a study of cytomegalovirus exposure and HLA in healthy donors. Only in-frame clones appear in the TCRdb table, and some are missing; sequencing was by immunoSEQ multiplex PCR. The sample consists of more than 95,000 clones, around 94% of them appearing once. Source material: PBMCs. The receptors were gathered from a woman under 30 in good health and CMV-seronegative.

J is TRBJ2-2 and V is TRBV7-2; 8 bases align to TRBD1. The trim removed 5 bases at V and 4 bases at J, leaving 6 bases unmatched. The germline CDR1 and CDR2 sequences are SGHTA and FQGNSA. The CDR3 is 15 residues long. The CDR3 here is CASSGRTGRTGELFF. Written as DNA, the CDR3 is TGTGCCAGCAGCGGTCGGACAGGGCGCACCGGGGAGCTGTTTTTT.

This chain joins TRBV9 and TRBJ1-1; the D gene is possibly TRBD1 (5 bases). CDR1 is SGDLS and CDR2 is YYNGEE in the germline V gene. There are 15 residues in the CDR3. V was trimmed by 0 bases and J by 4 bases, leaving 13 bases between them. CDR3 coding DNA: TGTGCCAGCAGCGTAGTTCCGGGGGAAATCACTGAAGCTTTCTTT. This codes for CASSVVPGEITEAFF.

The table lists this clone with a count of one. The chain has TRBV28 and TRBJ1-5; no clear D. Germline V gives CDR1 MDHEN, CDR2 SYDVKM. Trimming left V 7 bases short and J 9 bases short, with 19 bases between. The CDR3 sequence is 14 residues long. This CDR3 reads CASTWINERWPQHF. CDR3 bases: TGTGCCAGCACCTGGATCAATGAGAGGTGGCCCCAGCATTTT.

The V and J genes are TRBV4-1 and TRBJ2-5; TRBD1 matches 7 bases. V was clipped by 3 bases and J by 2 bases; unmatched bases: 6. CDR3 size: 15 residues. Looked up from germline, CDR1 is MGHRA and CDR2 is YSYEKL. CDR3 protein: CASSHRDSEQETQYF. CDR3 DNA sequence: TGCGCCAGCAGCCACAGGGACAGCGAGCAAGAGACCCAGTACTTC.

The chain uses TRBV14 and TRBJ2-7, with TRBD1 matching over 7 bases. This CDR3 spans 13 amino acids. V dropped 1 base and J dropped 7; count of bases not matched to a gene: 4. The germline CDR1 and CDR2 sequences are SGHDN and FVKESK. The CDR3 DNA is TGTGCCAGCAGCCAAGGACAGGGATTGGAGCAGTACTTC. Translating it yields CASSQGQGLEQYF.

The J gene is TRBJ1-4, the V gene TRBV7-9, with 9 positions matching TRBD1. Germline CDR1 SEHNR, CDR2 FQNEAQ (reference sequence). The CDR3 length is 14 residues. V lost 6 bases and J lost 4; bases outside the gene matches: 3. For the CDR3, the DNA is TGTGCCAGCAGACCGACAGGGGGTAATGAAAAACTGTTTTTT. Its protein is CASRPTGGNEKLFF.

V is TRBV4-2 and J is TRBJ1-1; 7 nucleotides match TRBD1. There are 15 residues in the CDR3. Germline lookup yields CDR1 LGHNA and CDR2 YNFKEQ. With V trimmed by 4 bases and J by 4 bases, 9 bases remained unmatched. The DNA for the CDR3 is TGTGCCAGCAGCCTCCAAGGGGGCGGAGGCACTGAAGCTTTCTTT. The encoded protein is CASSLQGGGGTEAFF.